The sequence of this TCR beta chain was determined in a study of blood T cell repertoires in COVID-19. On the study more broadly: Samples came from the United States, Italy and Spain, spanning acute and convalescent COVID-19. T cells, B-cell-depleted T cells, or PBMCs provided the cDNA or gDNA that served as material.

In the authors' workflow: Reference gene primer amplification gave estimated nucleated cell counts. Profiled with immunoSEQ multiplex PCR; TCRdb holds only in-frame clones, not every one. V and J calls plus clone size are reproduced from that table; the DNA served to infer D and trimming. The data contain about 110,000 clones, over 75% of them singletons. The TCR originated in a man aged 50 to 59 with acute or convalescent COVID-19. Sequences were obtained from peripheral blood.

The CDR3 spells CASSEGLQPQHF. CDR3 coding DNA: TGTGCCAGCAGTGAAGGTCTCCAGCCCCAGCATTTT. The rearrangement links TRBV2 to TRBJ1-5; D is uncertain. Germline V CDR1 and CDR2: SNHLY, FYNNEI. V gave up 1 base and J gave up 7 bases, with 5 bases separating them. This CDR3 region has 12 residues. Full variable domain (remainder filled in from reference TRBV2 and TRBJ1-5): EPEVTQTPSHQVTQMGQEVILRCVPISNHLYFYWYRQILGQKVEFLVSFYNNEISEKSEIFDDQFSVERPDGSNFTLKIRSTKLEDSAMYFCASSEGLQPQHFGDGTRLSIL.